Here is one T cell receptor beta chain with its context. The data are from a study of blood T cell repertoires in COVID-19. The overall study: From the United States, Italy and Spain came samples of acute and convalescent COVID-19. PBMCs, B-cell-depleted T cells, or T cells were the source of the cDNA or gDNA that made up the material.

Clones were read by immunoSEQ multiplex PCR, and TCRdb kept only the in-frame ones, dropping some. The sample lists some 240,000 clones; around 87% were seen once. Trimming at V came to 1 base and at J to 8 bases, leaving 2 bases not matched to a gene. Germline V gives CDR1 SGHVS, CDR2 FNYEAQ. The length of the CDR3 is 15 residues. Enrolled during active infection, Seattle patients were then followed longitudinally. This TCR was sampled from an older woman with COVID-19, enrolled during active disease. V and J are TRBV7-6 and TRBJ1-6; 10 bases agree with TRBD1. Material for sequencing was peripheral blood. CDR3 region: CASSLVGTGDSPLHF. The CDR3 DNA follows: TGTGCCAGCAGCTTAGTCGGGACAGGGGATTCACCCCTCCACTTT. Full variable domain (remainder filled in from reference TRBV7-6 and TRBJ1-6): GAGVSQSPRYKVTKRGQDVALRCDPISGHVSLYWYRQALGQGPEFLTYFNYEAQQDKSGLPNDRFSAERPEGSISTLTIQRTEQRDSAMYRCASSLVGTGDSPLHFGNGTRLTVT.